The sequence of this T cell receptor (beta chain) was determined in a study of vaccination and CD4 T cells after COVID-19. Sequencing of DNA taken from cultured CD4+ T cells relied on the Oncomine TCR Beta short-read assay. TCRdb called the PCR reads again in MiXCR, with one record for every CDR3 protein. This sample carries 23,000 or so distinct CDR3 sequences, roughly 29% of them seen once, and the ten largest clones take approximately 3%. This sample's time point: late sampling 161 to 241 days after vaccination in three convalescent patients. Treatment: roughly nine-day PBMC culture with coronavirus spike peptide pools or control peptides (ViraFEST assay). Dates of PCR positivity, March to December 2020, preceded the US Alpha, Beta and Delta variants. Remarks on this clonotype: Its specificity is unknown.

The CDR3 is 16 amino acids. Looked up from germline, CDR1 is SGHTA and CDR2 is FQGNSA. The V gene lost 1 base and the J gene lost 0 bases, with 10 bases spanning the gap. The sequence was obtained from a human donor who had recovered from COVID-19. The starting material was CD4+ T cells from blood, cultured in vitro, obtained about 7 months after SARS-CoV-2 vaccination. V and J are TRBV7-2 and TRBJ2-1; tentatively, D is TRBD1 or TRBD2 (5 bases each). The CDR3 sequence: CASSLGSGSSYNEQFF. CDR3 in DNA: TGTGCCAGCAGCTTAGGATCAGGGAGCTCCTACAATGAGCAGTTCTTC.